The subject of this entry is one T cell receptor beta chain. Antigen specificity is unknown. The entry originates in a study of T cell repertoires in cytomegalovirus infection. A single record per CDR3 protein comes from TCRdb applying MiXCR to the reads. The table includes roughly 150,000 distinct CDR3 sequences, 17% detected once. General study points: HLA-C-restricted CMV-specific TCR beta clonotypes were dominant in the ex vivo response. Identification of carriers of CMV plus the relevant HLA was performed using cumulative public TCR beta family frequency.

Sequenced: CD8+ T cells from PBMCs. The receptor was derived from a human donor in good health (CMV status not recorded). Some clones in this sample may be carry-over from other donors' samples.

The CDR3 protein is CAIRDSPSWNYEQYF. CDR3 sequence (DNA): TGTGCCATAAGGGACTCTCCATCTTGGAACTACGAGCAGTACTTC. V gene TRBV10-3 combines with J gene TRBJ2-7, with D possibly TRBD2 on 6 matching bases. The V end lost 9 bases, the J end lost 3 bases, and 21 bases lay between the germline ends. Germline values: CDR1 ENHRY, CDR2 SYGVKD. The CDR3 covers 15 residues.